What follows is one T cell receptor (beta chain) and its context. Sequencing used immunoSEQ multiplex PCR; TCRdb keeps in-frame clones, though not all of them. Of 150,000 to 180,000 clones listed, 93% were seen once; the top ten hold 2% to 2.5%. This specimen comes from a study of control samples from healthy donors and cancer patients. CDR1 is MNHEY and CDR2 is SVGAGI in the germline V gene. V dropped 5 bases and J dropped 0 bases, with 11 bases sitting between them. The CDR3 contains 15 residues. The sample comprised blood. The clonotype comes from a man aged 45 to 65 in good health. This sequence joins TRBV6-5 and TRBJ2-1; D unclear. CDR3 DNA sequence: TGTGCCAGCAGTACAACGATGAGCTCCTACAATGAGCAGTTCTTC. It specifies CASSTTMSSYNEQFF.